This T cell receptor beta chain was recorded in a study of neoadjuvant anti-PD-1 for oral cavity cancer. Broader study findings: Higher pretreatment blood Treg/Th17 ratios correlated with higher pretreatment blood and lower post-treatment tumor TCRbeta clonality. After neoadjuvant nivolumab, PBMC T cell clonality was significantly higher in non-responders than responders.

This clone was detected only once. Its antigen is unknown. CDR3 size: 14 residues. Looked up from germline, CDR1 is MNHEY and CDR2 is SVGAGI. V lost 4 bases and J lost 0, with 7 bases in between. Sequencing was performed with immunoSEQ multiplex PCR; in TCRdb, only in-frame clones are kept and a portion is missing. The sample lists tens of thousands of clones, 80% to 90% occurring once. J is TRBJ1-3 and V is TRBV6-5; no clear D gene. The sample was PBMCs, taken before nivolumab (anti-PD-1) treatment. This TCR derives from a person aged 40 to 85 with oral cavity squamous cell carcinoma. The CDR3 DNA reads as TGTGCCAGCAGTTCAGGTGGCTCTGGAAACACCATATATTTT. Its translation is CASSSGGSGNTIYF.